Included here is one TCR beta chain sequence, with context. The record originates from a study of T cell responses to AZD1222 COVID-19 vaccine. Produced via immunoSEQ multiplex PCR; TCRdb's table is partial and in-frame only. The sample has around 200,000 clones, 85% to 90% seen once. The CDR3 runs to 14 residues. Germline V lookup: CDR1 LGHDT, CDR2 YNNKEL (reference sequence). Trimming took 2 bases from V and 9 from J; bases not matched to a gene: 5. This TCR derives from an adult who received the AZD1222 COVID-19 vaccine. J is TRBJ2-5 and V is TRBV3-1 (or the pseudogene TRBV3-2); 11 positions match TRBD2. The sample was peripheral blood, taken 28 days after the second AZD1222 dose. The CDR3 is CASSQRVAGGAQYF. Written as DNA, the CDR3 is TGTGCCAGCAGCCAACGGGTAGCGGGAGGGGCCCAGTACTTC.